Each of the 13 T cell receptor beta chains below was sequenced from the same sample in a study of blood T cell repertoires in COVID-19. Profiling relied on immunoSEQ multiplex PCR, and the TCRdb table lists in-frame clones only, not all of them. The sample has fewer than 95,000 clones, less than 85% seen once. Sample: peripheral blood. The receptors stem from a human donor in a cohort sampled during active COVID-19.

This rearrangement joins TRBV7-9 to TRBJ1-1; 7 bases agree with TRBD1. Losses at the gene ends were 3 bases for V and 7 bases for J; bases not matched to a gene: 8. CDR3 length: 14 residues. Germline V gene lookup returns CDR1 SEHNR and CDR2 FQNEAQ (reference sequence). The CDR3 nucleotides are TGTGCCAGCAGCTTCCTCCGGACAGGAGATGAAGCTTTCTTT. It translates to CASSFLRTGDEAFF.

The gene calls are TRBV5-1 and TRBJ1-1, with D unclear. V dropped 1 base and J dropped 2 bases, with 9 bases sitting between them. There are 14 residues in the CDR3. Per germline, CDR1 SGHRS and CDR2 YFSETQ. CDR3: CASSLLRQNTEAFF. The CDR3, as DNA: TGCGCCAGCAGCTTGTTGAGACAAAACACTGAAGCTTTCTTT.

This chain connects TRBV10-3 to TRBJ2-3; 9 bases agree with TRBD2. The CDR3 spans 14 residues. Per the germline V gene, CDR1 is ENHRY and CDR2 is SYGVKD. J gave up 5 bases and V 6 bases, and 6 bases lay outside the gene matches. This chain's CDR3 is CAIRETTSGDTQYF. The DNA for the CDR3 is TGTGCCATCAGGGAAACGACTAGCGGAGATACGCAGTATTTT.

The CDR3 reads CASSFEDPGHLSSGANVLTF. The CDR3 DNA reads as TGTGCCAGCAGTTTTGAGGATCCGGGACACCTTAGCTCTGGGGCCAACGTCCTGACTTTC. The chain employs TRBV27 and TRBJ2-6; TRBD1 might be the D (6 bases). The germline V gene encodes CDR1 MNHEY and CDR2 SMNVEV (reference sequence). The CDR3 contains 20 residues. V was pared by 3 bases and J by 0 bases, with 21 bases between.

Of note for this clone: Other DNA sequences of this sample code for an identical CDR3. The J gene is TRBJ2-7, the V gene TRBV27; a weak D match, TRBD1 (5 bases). This CDR3 spans 13 amino acids. In germline, CDR1 is MNHEY, CDR2 SMNVEV (reference sequence). The ends were cut back, 3 bases at V and 3 bases at J, with 9 bases in the middle. The CDR3 nucleotides read TGTGCCAGCAGTTTGCGGCAGGGCTACGAGCAGTACTTC. It specifies CASSLRQGYEQYF.

This clone is a singleton in its sample. The gene calls are TRBV11-2 and TRBJ1-2, with 8 positions matching TRBD1. Germline assignment: CDR1 SGHAT and CDR2 FQNNGV. The ends lost 4 bases at V and 1 base at J; junction bases unmatched: 5. This CDR3 region has 15 residues. CDR3 sequence: CASSSGDRFNYGYTF. The CDR3 region has the DNA TGTGCCAGCAGCTCCGGGGACAGGTTTAACTATGGCTACACCTTC.

V and J are TRBV19 and TRBJ2-7; TRBD1 matches at 8 bases. Germline V gene data show CDR1 as LNHDA and CDR2 as SQIVND (reference sequence). V lost 7 bases and J lost 7; bases outside the gene matches: 12. This CDR3 spans 14 amino acids. The CDR3 loop is CASTRTGLNREQYF. CDR3 sequence (DNA): TGTGCCAGTACCAGGACAGGGCTAAACAGAGAGCAGTACTTC.

J is TRBJ1-5 and V is TRBV21-1. TRBV21-1 represents a pseudogene. The CDR3 sequence is 15 residues long. The CDR3 DNA sequence: TGTGCCAGCAGCAAAGTTCGGGGGAGCAATCAGCCCCAGCATTTT. It is translated as CASSKVRGSNQPQHF.

The chain recombines TRBV19 with TRBJ1-2, with D possibly matching TRBD1 (6 bases). The V gene's germline CDR1 is LNHDA and CDR2 SQIVND (reference sequence). The V gene lost 6 bases and the J gene lost 7 bases, with 15 bases spanning the gap. The CDR3 runs to 13 residues. CDR3 DNA: TGTGCCAGTAGGCCTGGGGGCAGAGGTGGCTACACCTTC. Amino acids: CASRPGGRGGYTF. The full variable domain, with the rest looked up from reference TRBV19 and TRBJ1-2, is DGGITQSPKYLFRKEGQNVTLSCEQNLNHDAMYWYRQDPGQGLRLIYYSQIVNDFQKGDIAEGYSVSREKKESFPLTVTSAQKNPTAFYLCASRPGGRGGYTFGSGTRLTVV.

This chain connects TRBV2 to TRBJ2-7, with 8 bases matching TRBD1. The length of the CDR3 is 14 residues. The germline gives CDR1 SNHLY, CDR2 FYNNEI. Trimming removed 6 bases from V and 2 bases from J; junction bases left unmatched: 6. In DNA form, the CDR3 reads TGTGCCAGCAGCCGACAGGGGCCAGCCTACGAGCAGTACTTC. This gives the protein CASSRQGPAYEQYF.

CDR3 bases: TGTGCCAGCAGCGTAGGGCCCCCCGGTTGGAGCTCTGGGGCCAACGTCCTGACTTTC. Its protein is CASSVGPPGWSSGANVLTF. This sequence joins TRBV9 and TRBJ2-6; D not resolved. Trimming took off 0 bases at V and 0 bases at J, with 16 bases between the two ends. There are 19 residues in the CDR3. The germline V gene has CDR1 SGDLS and CDR2 YYNGEE.

This chain joins TRBV4-1 and TRBJ2-1; the match to TRBD2 covers 13 bases. V shed 1 base and J 3 bases; nucleotides not matched to a gene: 9. This CDR3 is built from 19 residues. Germline V gene lookup returns CDR1 MGHRA and CDR2 YSYEKL. The CDR3 nucleotides are TGCGCCAGCAGCCAAGCTGTGACTAGCGGGGGGCCAAGCTACAATGAGCAGTTCTTC. As protein: CASSQAVTSGGPSYNEQFF.

This chain uses TRBV5-4 with TRBJ2-3, with 10 bases lining up with TRBD2. The CDR3 sequence is 16 residues long. Trimming cost V 4 bases and J 3 bases; bases outside gene matches: 8. Germline-derived CDR1 and CDR2 are SGHNT and YYREEE (reference sequence). The CDR3 DNA sequence: TGTGCCAGCAGCAAATATCTAGCGGGGGAGACAGATACGCAGTATTTT. It is translated as CASSKYLAGETDTQYF.